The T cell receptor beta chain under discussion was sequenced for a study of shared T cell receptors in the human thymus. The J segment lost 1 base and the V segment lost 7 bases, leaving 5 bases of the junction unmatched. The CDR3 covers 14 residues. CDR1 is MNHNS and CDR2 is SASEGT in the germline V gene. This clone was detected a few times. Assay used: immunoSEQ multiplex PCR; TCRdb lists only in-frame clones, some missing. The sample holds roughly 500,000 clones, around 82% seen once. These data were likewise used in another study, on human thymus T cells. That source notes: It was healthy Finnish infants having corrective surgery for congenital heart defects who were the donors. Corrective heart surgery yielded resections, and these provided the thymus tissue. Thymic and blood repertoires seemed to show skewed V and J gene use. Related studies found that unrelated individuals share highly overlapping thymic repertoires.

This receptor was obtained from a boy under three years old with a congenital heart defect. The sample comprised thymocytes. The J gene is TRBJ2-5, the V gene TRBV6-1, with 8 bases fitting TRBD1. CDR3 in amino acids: CASTEDRAQETQYF. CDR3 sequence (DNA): TGTGCCAGCACCGAGGACAGGGCCCAAGAGACCCAGTACTTC.